The 24 T cell receptor beta chains below were found in one sample sequenced in a study of cytomegalovirus exposure and HLA in healthy donors. PCR amplification relied on 60 Vbeta primers (plus 13 Jbeta primers). Clones were sequenced by immunoSEQ multiplex PCR, and TCRdb holds only the in-frame ones, with some missing. The sample includes about 190,000 clones, around 80% of them seen just once. The sequenced sample was PBMCs. These receptors all stem from a woman younger than 35 in good health and CMV-seropositive.

The rearrangement uses TRBV20-1 and TRBJ2-3; 7 positions match TRBD2. Germline V lookup: CDR1 DFQATT, CDR2 SNEGSKA (reference sequence). J gave up 10 bases and V 6 bases, and 4 bases lay outside the gene matches. The CDR3 contains 10 residues. The CDR3 here is CSAWEGAQYF. The CDR3 DNA follows: TGCAGTGCCTGGGAGGGAGCGCAGTATTTT.

The chain carries TRBV19 and TRBJ1-5; a weak D match, TRBD1 (5 bases). CDR1 and CDR2 (germline): LNHDA, SQIVND (reference sequence). The ends were cut back, 7 bases at V and 2 bases at J, with 15 bases in the middle. The CDR3 length is 15 residues. CDR3 loop: CASTPATGGNQPQHF. The DNA for the CDR3 is TGTGCCAGTACCCCGGCTACGGGGGGCAATCAGCCCCAGCATTTT.

The V call is TRBV7-8, the J call TRBJ1-1; 7 bases agree with TRBD1. Germline-derived CDR1 and CDR2 are SGHVS and FQNEAQ. Trimming at V came to 5 bases and at J to 8 bases, leaving 11 bases not matched to a gene. This CDR3 has 14 amino acids. DNA for the CDR3: TGTGCCAGCAGCACCGGGACAGACCTGACGGAAGCTTTCTTT. Translated, it gives CASSTGTDLTEAFF. The whole variable domain, filled in from reference TRBV7-8 and TRBJ1-1, reads GAGVSQSPRYKVAKRGQDVALRCDPISGHVSLFWYQQALGQGPEFLTYFQNEAQLDKSGLPSDRFFAERPEGSVSTLKIQRTQQEDSAVYLCASSTGTDLTEAFFGQGTRLTVV.

The rearrangement uses TRBV4-2 and TRBJ2-3, with D possibly TRBD2 on 5 matching bases. The germline gives CDR1 LGHNA, CDR2 YNFKEQ. V lost 0 bases, J lost 4 bases, and 14 bases lay in between. The CDR3 length is 16 residues. The CDR3 DNA reads TGTGCCAGCAGCCAAGATATGGCTAGCCCGGCAGATACGCAGTATTTT. As protein: CASSQDMASPADTQYF.

CDR3 coding DNA: TGTGCCAGCAGTTTGGACACTAGCAATCAGCCCCAGCATTTT. Protein: CASSLDTSNQPQHF. The chain links TRBV27 to TRBJ1-5; a weak D match, TRBD1 (5 bases). The germline CDR1 and CDR2 sequences are MNHEY and SMNVEV (reference sequence). V was pared by 3 bases and J by 0 bases, with 6 bases between. The CDR3 has 14 residues.

The chain is built from TRBV2 and TRBJ2-2; maybe TRBD1 (5 bases). Per the germline V gene, CDR1 is SNHLY and CDR2 is FYNNEI. Trimming removed 8 bases at V and 1 base at J, with 11 bases between. The CDR3 covers 14 residues. As DNA, the CDR3 is TGTGCCAGCCACAGGATTGAGAACACCGGGGAGCTGTTTTTT. This codes for CASHRIENTGELFF.

Turning to this clone: At one end the junction does not follow the germline gene, possibly because of a read error. The chain employs TRBV7-9 and TRBJ1-1; D gene ambiguous. The CDR3 covers 13 residues. CDR1 and CDR2 (germline): SEHNR, FQNEAQ (reference sequence). CDR3 coding DNA: TGTTCCAGCAGCTTAAATATCGGGGTAGAAGCTTTCTTT. Translated: CSSSLNIGVEAFF.

The chain carries TRBV30 and TRBJ2-2; D unclear. Trimming took 2 bases from V and 6 from J, leaving 10 bases between them. CDR3 size: 13 residues. In germline, CDR1 is GTSNPN, CDR2 SVGIG (reference sequence). CDR3 residues: CAWSFHSSGELFF. In DNA, the CDR3 is TGTGCCTGGAGTTTCCACAGTTCCGGGGAGCTGTTTTTT.

V gene TRBV5-6 combines with J gene TRBJ2-3; tentatively, D is TRBD2 (6 bases). In germline, CDR1 is SGHDT, CDR2 YYEEEE. The length of the CDR3 is 18 residues. V was trimmed by 4 bases and J by 4 bases, leaving 25 bases between them. CDR3 amino acids: CASSLAGRGKGTADTQYF. In DNA, the CDR3 is TGTGCCAGCAGCCTCGCGGGGCGGGGTAAGGGAACAGCAGATACGCAGTATTTT.

The rearrangement uses TRBV28 and TRBJ1-5; 7 nucleotides line up with TRBD1. Trimming cost V 0 bases and J 4 bases; bases outside gene matches: 6. Germline CDR1 reads MDHEN; CDR2 reads SYDVKM. The CDR3 runs to 16 residues. In nucleotides, the CDR3 is TGTGCCAGCAGTTTATGGGGGCAGGGGGATAATCAGCCCCAGCATTTT. It specifies CASSLWGQGDNQPQHF.

The chain recombines TRBV7-9 with TRBJ2-2; the D gene is possibly TRBD2 (5 bases). The CDR3 sequence is 15 residues long. Germline V gene sequence: CDR1 SEHNR, CDR2 FQNEAQ (reference sequence). V dropped 5 bases and J dropped 0 bases, with 10 bases sitting between them. The CDR3 DNA follows: TGTGCCAGCAGCGCGGGCCAGGCGAACACCGGGGAGCTGTTTTTT. Translating gives CASSAGQANTGELFF.

The rearrangement uses TRBV11-2 and TRBJ2-5; TRBD1 is a possible D gene (6 bases). The ends were cut back, 2 bases at V and 2 bases at J, with 12 bases in the middle. This CDR3 is built from 15 residues. CDR1 is SGHAT, CDR2 FQNNGV, per germline. The CDR3 DNA is TGTGCCAGCAGCTTAAGGTTCGGACAGCAAGAGACCCAGTACTTC. Its protein is CASSLRFGQQETQYF.

About this clone: At the DNA level, this CDR3 is encoded by other sequences in the same sample as well. The chain is built from TRBV7-3 and TRBJ1-1, with D perhaps matching TRBD1 (5 bases). The germline V gene encodes CDR1 SGHTA and CDR2 FQGTGA. V lost 5 bases to trimming and J lost 2 bases, with 9 bases between them. CDR3 length: 13 residues. CDR3 DNA: TGTGCCAGCAGCCCGACAGCCAACACTGAAGCTTTCTTT. It specifies CASSPTANTEAFF.

The table lists this clone with a few counts. The V call is TRBV6-1, the J call TRBJ2-2, with D maybe TRBD1 (6 bases). Trimming left V 6 bases short and J 9 bases short, with 17 bases between. This CDR3 has 14 amino acids. Germline CDR1 is MNHNS and CDR2 is SASEGT. The chain's CDR3 is CASRRQAHGWELFF. The CDR3, as DNA: TGTGCCAGCAGAAGACAGGCCCACGGCTGGGAGCTGTTTTTT.

This clone was counted a few times. The chain couples TRBV6-5 to TRBJ1-4, with D perhaps TRBD1 (5 bases). Germline V gene data show CDR1 as MNHEY and CDR2 as SVGAGI. V lost 2 bases and J 0 bases, leaving 10 bases between the germline ends. The CDR3 has 16 residues. The CDR3 protein is CASSYGRATTNEKLFF. The DNA of the CDR3 is TGTGCCAGCAGTTACGGCAGGGCCACAACTAATGAAAAACTGTTTTTT.

The chain has TRBV11-2 and TRBJ1-6, with a possible D match to TRBD1 (5 bases). There are 15 residues in the CDR3. V gave up 4 bases and J gave up 8 bases, with 15 bases separating them. CDR1 is SGHAT, CDR2 FQNNGV, per germline. CDR3 nucleotide sequence: TGTGCCAGCAGCTCCTCCATGACAGTCTATTCACCCCTCCACTTT. Protein product: CASSSSMTVYSPLHF.

The chain employs TRBV6-6 and TRBJ2-2; D may be TRBD1 (6 bases). This CDR3 is built from 11 residues. Germline V CDR1 and CDR2: MNHNY, SVGAGI (reference sequence). The V end lost 8 bases, the J end lost 15 bases, and 16 bases lay between the germline ends. The CDR3, as DNA: TGTGCCAGCGGGGATGCAAGGGGGTTGTTTTTT. Its translation is CASGDARGLFF.

The genes are TRBV6-6 and TRBJ2-1; 7 positions agree with TRBD1. There are 15 residues in the CDR3. Germline V lookup: CDR1 MNHNY, CDR2 SVGAGI (reference sequence). Trimming took 0 bases from V and 3 from J; bases not matched to a gene: 2. The CDR3 is CASSYSGTDYNEQFF. CDR3 coding DNA: TGTGCCAGCAGTTACTCAGGGACAGACTACAATGAGCAGTTCTTC.

The chain couples TRBV10-3 to TRBJ1-4; the D gene is possibly TRBD1 (5 bases). The CDR3 has 14 residues. The germline V gene encodes CDR1 ENHRY and CDR2 SYGVKD. V was pared by 0 bases and J by 11 bases, with 13 bases between. The CDR3 region has the DNA TGTGCCATCAGTGAGTCGTTCAGCGGGGGGAAACTGTTTTTT. Translating it yields CAISESFSGGKLFF.

The chain employs TRBV7-3 and TRBJ2-3; 10 bases agree with TRBD2. Looked up from germline, CDR1 is SGHTA and CDR2 is FQGTGA. This CDR3 is built from 15 residues. J was trimmed by 1 base and V by 5 bases; bases with no gene match: 3. The CDR3 DNA is TGTGCCAGCAGCAGTGGGACTAGCGGCACAGATACGCAGTATTTT. Translated: CASSSGTSGTDTQYF.

The chain joins TRBV30 to TRBJ2-3, with TRBD2 as a possible D gene (6 bases). CDR3 length: 12 amino acids. Trimming removed 5 bases from V and 4 bases from J, with 10 bases in between. The germline CDR1 and CDR2 sequences are GTSNPN and SVGIG (reference sequence). The CDR3 region has the DNA TGTGCCTGGCGTCCGGGGGCAGATACGCAGTATTTT. Residues: CAWRPGADTQYF. The full variable domain, rest sourced from reference TRBV30 and TRBJ2-3, is SQTIHQWPATLVQPVGSPLSLECTVEGTSNPNLYWYRQAAGRGLQLLFYSVGIGQISSEVPQNLSASRPQDRQFILSSKKLLLSDSGFYLCAWRPGADTQYFGPGTRLTVL.

V usage is TRBV4-1 and J usage is TRBJ1-2, with D hard to call. This CDR3 is built from 13 residues. Germline assignment: CDR1 MGHRA and CDR2 YSYEKL. Trimming shortened V by 4 bases and J by 3 bases, and 9 bases separated the two germline ends. The CDR3 sequence is CASSPDTDYGYTF. The CDR3 DNA is TGCGCCAGCAGCCCTGACACGGACTATGGCTACACCTTC.

This clone was seen a single time. V is TRBV6-5 and J is TRBJ2-5, with D maybe TRBD2 (5 bases). Germline V lookup: CDR1 MNHEY, CDR2 SVGAGI. The CDR3 spans 13 residues. V was cut by 8 bases and J by 0 bases, with 10 bases left in between. CDR3 coding DNA: TGTGCCAGCGGGAGAGGGTACCAAGAGACCCAGTACTTC. Amino acids: CASGRGYQETQYF.

The chain joins TRBV7-3 to TRBJ1-1, with no clear D. Germline assignment: CDR1 SGHTA and CDR2 FQGTGA. There are 16 residues in the CDR3. Trimming stripped 1 base from V and 1 base from J, with 13 bases between. The CDR3: CASSLSLPGRNTEAFF. DNA of the CDR3: TGTGCCAGCAGCTTAAGCTTGCCGGGTCGGAACACTGAAGCTTTCTTT. The full variable domain, rest sourced from reference TRBV7-3 and TRBJ1-1, is GAGVSQTPSNKVTEKGKYVELRCDPISGHTALYWYRQSLGQGPEFLIYFQGTGAADDSGLPNDRFFAVRPEGSVSTLKIQRTERGDSAVYLCASSLSLPGRNTEAFFGQGTRLTVV.